These 24 T cell receptor beta chains originate from one sample sequenced in a study of Graves' ophthalmopathy and Graves' hyperthyroidism. Amplification targeted the TCR beta CDR3 regions, with RNA transcripts as the source material. Second-round multiplex PCR came after first-round RT-PCR with HTBI primers. TCRdb redid the calling of the multiplex PCR reads with MiXCR, one entry per CDR3 protein. Among fewer than 400,000 distinct CDR3 sequences listed, around 19% were seen once. Sequenced sample: peripheral blood. The origin of the receptors is a woman younger than 30 with Graves' ophthalmopathy.

At least ten counts were recorded for this clonotype. The chain has TRBV30 and TRBJ1-5; unclear D gene. The germline gives CDR1 GTSNPN, CDR2 SVGIG (reference sequence). With 0 bases removed from V and 2 bases from J, the gap between germline ends came to 2 bases. This CDR3 comprises 12 residues. In DNA, the CDR3 is TGTGCCTGGAGTGTGGGCAATCAGCCCCAGCATTTT. Protein sequence: CAWSVGNQPQHF. Combining the CDR3 with reference TRBV30 and TRBJ1-5 gives the whole variable domain SQTIHQWPATLVQPVGSPLSLECTVEGTSNPNLYWYRQAAGRGLQLLFYSVGIGQISSEVPQNLSASRPQDRQFILSSKKLLLSDSGFYLCAWSVGNQPQHFGDGTRLSIL.

This chain connects TRBV12-3 or TRBV12-4 to TRBJ2-7, with 8 nucleotides matching TRBD2. The CDR3 loop spans 13 amino acids. The V and J ends lost 7 bases and 5 bases, in that order; junction bases with no gene match: 7. CDR3 residues: CASMFGGADEQYF. The CDR3 DNA sequence: TGTGCCAGCATGTTCGGGGGGGCTGACGAGCAGTACTTC.

This clonotype has a count of ten or more. This rearrangement joins TRBV3-1 to TRBJ1-1, with D unresolved. Germline CDR1 LGHDT, CDR2 YNNKEL (reference sequence). The CDR3 covers 14 residues. Trimming stripped 4 bases from V and 5 bases from J, with 14 bases between. The CDR3 DNA is TGTGCCAGCAGCCCCAGGTCCCATTCGACTGAAGCTTTCTTT. It translates to CASSPRSHSTEAFF.

This clonotype was seen at least ten times. An end of the junction does not agree with germline; a read error may underlie this. The V call is TRBV7-2, the J call TRBJ2-2; the D gene is possibly TRBD2 (5 bases). Germline V gene sequence: CDR1 SGHTA, CDR2 FQGNSA. The CDR3 has 14 residues. CDR3 protein: CASSLVALTGEPFF. The CDR3, as DNA: TGTGCCAGCAGCTTAGTGGCTCTCACCGGGGAGCCGTTTTTT.

V is TRBV7-8 and J is TRBJ1-1; the match to TRBD1 covers 9 bases. V shed 3 bases, J shed 5 bases, and the junction held 7 bases outside the gene matches. The CDR3 covers 15 residues. CDR1 and CDR2 from the germline V gene are SGHVS and FQNEAQ. CDR3 DNA: TGTGCCAGCAGCTTGGGACAGGGCTTCGGGACTGAAGCTTTCTTT. Translating gives CASSLGQGFGTEAFF.

Many counts were recorded for this clonotype. V gene TRBV19 combines with J gene TRBJ1-1, with 12 bases aligning to TRBD1. This CDR3 has 14 amino acids. After removal of 8 bases from V and 4 bases from J, the junction contained 5 bases not matched to a gene. Germline CDR1 and CDR2: LNHDA and SQIVND (reference sequence). CDR3 in amino acids: CASGTGGEFTEAFF. The CDR3 nucleotides are TGTGCCAGTGGGACAGGGGGCGAATTCACTGAAGCTTTCTTT.

This clonotype appeared many times. The chain is built from TRBV20-1 and TRBJ1-1; D is uncertain. The germline V gene encodes CDR1 DFQATT and CDR2 SNEGSKA (reference sequence). The length of the CDR3 is 11 residues. V was cut by 8 bases and J by 7 bases, with 14 bases left in between. CDR3 bases: TGCAGTCTCCCGGACTTGGTTGAAGCTTTCTTT. Protein product: CSLPDLVEAFF.

This chain uses TRBV29-1 with TRBJ1-1; TRBD1 aligns across 7 bases. After removal of 5 bases from V and 1 base from J, the junction contained 7 bases not matched to a gene. CDR1 is SQVTM and CDR2 is ANQGSEA in the germline V gene. The CDR3 is 14 residues long. The DNA for the CDR3 is TGCAGCGTTAGGCGTGGGACAGAGAACACTGAAGCTTTCTTT. It encodes CSVRRGTENTEAFF.

This clonotype came up many times. This chain joins TRBV7-3 and TRBJ2-7, with D hard to call. With 0 bases removed from V and 5 bases from J, the gap between germline ends came to 8 bases. The CDR3 is 13 residues long. Germline-derived CDR1 and CDR2 are SGHTA and FQGTGA. DNA of the CDR3: TGTGCCAGCAGCTTAACCGGGCTCGACGAGCAGTACTTC. Protein sequence: CASSLTGLDEQYF.

This clonotype was found many times. This could be a read error, since a much larger clone is one nucleotide away. The rearrangement links TRBV7-3 to TRBJ1-5; no definite D call. Per the germline V gene, CDR1 is SGHTA and CDR2 is FQGTGA. The CDR3 consists of 13 residues. V was trimmed by 2 bases and J by 5 bases, leaving 7 bases between them. The CDR3 DNA sequence: TGTGCCAGCAGCTTAGAGCCTTATCAGCCCCAGCATTTT. This gives the protein CASSLEPYQPQHF.

This clonotype came up a few times. The CDR3 protein is CASSLVGTNNYGYTF. The CDR3 coding sequence is TGTGCCAGCAGCTTAGTCGGGACAAACAACTATGGCTACACCTTC. This rearrangement joins TRBV7-2 to TRBJ1-2; possible D gene TRBD1, 6 bases. Germline CDR1 SGHTA, CDR2 FQGNSA. Trimming removed 1 base at V and 2 bases at J, with 11 bases between. The CDR3 extends over 15 amino acids.

This clonotype appeared many times. The gene calls are TRBV6-2 or TRBV6-3 and TRBJ2-2; D perhaps matches TRBD1 (6 bases). Germline CDR1 reads MNHEY; CDR2 reads SVGEGT. The CDR3 extends over 16 amino acids. The V gene lost 2 bases and the J gene lost 3 bases, with 13 bases spanning the gap. In DNA form, the CDR3 reads TGTGCCAGCAGTTACGACAGGACAATATACACCGGGGAGCTGTTTTTT. Amino acid sequence: CASSYDRTIYTGELFF.

The table lists this clonotype with many counts. The genes are TRBV30 and TRBJ1-2, with D possibly TRBD1 on 5 matching bases. V lost 5 bases and J lost 2, with 18 bases in between. The CDR3 length is 15 residues. CDR1 and CDR2 from the germline V gene are GTSNPN and SVGIG (reference sequence). This chain's CDR3 is CAWYRPPAGNYGYTF. The CDR3 bases are TGTGCCTGGTACCGCCCACCGGCAGGGAACTATGGCTACACCTTC. The whole variable domain, filled in from reference TRBV30 and TRBJ1-2, reads SQTIHQWPATLVQPVGSPLSLECTVEGTSNPNLYWYRQAAGRGLQLLFYSVGIGQISSEVPQNLSASRPQDRQFILSSKKLLLSDSGFYLCAWYRPPAGNYGYTFGSGTRLTVV.

This clonotype has at least ten counts. The J gene is TRBJ1-1, the V gene TRBV29-1; the match to TRBD1 covers 7 bases. CDR1 and CDR2 from the germline V gene are SQVTM and ANQGSEA. J was trimmed by 0 bases and V by 7 bases; bases with no gene match: 5. The CDR3 covers 13 residues. The CDR3 DNA reads TGCAGCGGGAACAGGGGCATGAACACTGAAGCTTTCTTT. Amino acid sequence: CSGNRGMNTEAFF.

The rearrangement joins TRBV7-2 to TRBJ2-7; D is perhaps TRBD2 (6 bases). The CDR3 sequence is 13 residues long. Germline V gene lookup returns CDR1 SGHTA and CDR2 FQGNSA. The V end was cut by 3 bases, the J end by 5 bases, with 11 bases between. The CDR3 region has the DNA TGTGCCAGCAGCTTCGGGACTGCCGACGAGCAGTACTTC. Residues: CASSFGTADEQYF.

This clonotype was detected many times. The rearrangement uses TRBV6-2 or TRBV6-3 and TRBJ1-6, with TRBD1 matching 7 bases. J lost 7 bases, V lost 7 bases, and 19 bases had no gene match. The germline V gene has CDR1 MNHEY and CDR2 SVGEGT. The CDR3 contains 18 residues. The CDR3 reads CASTKMGQRGRSNSPLHF. The CDR3 DNA reads TGTGCCAGCACCAAAATGGGACAGAGAGGGAGAAGCAATTCACCCCTCCACTTT.

The sample holds many counts of this clonotype. The rearrangement uses TRBV6-2 or TRBV6-3 and TRBJ2-5, with TRBD2 matching over 11 bases. The junction had 3 bases not matched to a gene; V was cut back by 2 bases and J by 4 bases. CDR1 MNHEY and CDR2 SVGEGT come from the germline V gene. The CDR3 has 15 residues. The CDR3 DNA reads as TGTGCCAGCAGTTACAGTCTAGCGGGAGGAGAGACCCAGTACTTC. This gives the protein CASSYSLAGGETQYF.

Ten or more counts support this clonotype. This sequence joins TRBV11-2 and TRBJ1-2; no reliable D call. V lost 5 bases to trimming and J lost 2 bases, with 21 bases between them. Germline values: CDR1 SGHAT, CDR2 FQNNGV. This CDR3 comprises 17 residues. In DNA form, the CDR3 reads TGTGCCAGCAGCCTACCCCTCGCCAGATCCCTCAACTATGGCTACACCTTC. The encoded protein is CASSLPLARSLNYGYTF.

This clonotype was recorded at least ten times. V usage is TRBV7-8 and J usage is TRBJ2-7, with a possible D match to TRBD2 (6 bases). Deletions cut 0 bases from V and 2 bases from J, with 11 bases between. The germline V gene has CDR1 SGHVS and CDR2 FQNEAQ. The CDR3 spans 15 residues. CDR3 nucleotide sequence: TGTGCCAGCAGCTTAGCAATTGGGGAGGCCTACGAGCAGTACTTC. Its protein product is CASSLAIGEAYEQYF.

The rearrangement links TRBV6-1 to TRBJ1-1; TRBD1 aligns across 7 bases. CDR1 is MNHNS and CDR2 is SASEGT in the germline V gene. Germline trimming cut 5 bases from V and 7 bases from J; bases unmatched to any gene: 13. This CDR3 spans 15 amino acids. This CDR3 is CASSPEGQWLVEAFF. The CDR3 DNA reads TGTGCCAGCAGTCCAGAGGGACAGTGGCTAGTTGAAGCTTTCTTT.

The rearrangement links TRBV19 to TRBJ1-1; D is unclear. V was clipped by 3 bases and J by 1 base, with 6 bases between them. Germline CDR1 LNHDA, CDR2 SQIVND (reference sequence). The CDR3 spans 13 residues. CDR3: CASSMGRNTEAFF. CDR3 sequence (DNA): TGTGCCAGTAGTATGGGTAGGAACACTGAAGCTTTCTTT.

This clonotype was seen ten or more times. V gene TRBV6-5 combines with J gene TRBJ2-7; 8 nucleotides align to TRBD1. V lost 10 bases, J lost 2 bases, and 10 bases stayed unmatched. Looked up from germline, CDR1 is MNHEY and CDR2 is SVGAGI. The CDR3 has 14 residues. CDR3 residues: CATFSGTGTYEQYF. In nucleotides, the CDR3 is TGTGCCACCTTTTCCGGGACAGGAACCTACGAGCAGTACTTC.

This clonotype was counted only a few times. A read error may account for a junction end that differs from germline. The CDR3 sequence is CASGRTITSGGAFIVTGELVF. In DNA form, the CDR3 reads TGTGCTAGTGGTAGGACTATAACTAGCGGGGGGGCCTTCATTGTTACCGGGGAGCTGGTTTTT. The rearrangement uses TRBV12-5 and TRBJ2-2; TRBD2 agrees at 13 bases. The CDR3 runs 21 residues. In germline, CDR1 is LGHNT, CDR2 FRNRAP.

In this sample, this clonotype turned up many times. The chain links TRBV30 to TRBJ2-7, with D perhaps being TRBD1 or TRBD2 (5 bases each). CDR1 and CDR2 from the germline V gene are GTSNPN and SVGIG (reference sequence). The CDR3 is 12 residues long. Trimming cost V 5 bases and J 2 bases, with 10 bases left between them. In nucleotides, the CDR3 is TGTGCCTGGGGCCAGGGAGCCTACGAGCAGTACTTC. It encodes CAWGQGAYEQYF.